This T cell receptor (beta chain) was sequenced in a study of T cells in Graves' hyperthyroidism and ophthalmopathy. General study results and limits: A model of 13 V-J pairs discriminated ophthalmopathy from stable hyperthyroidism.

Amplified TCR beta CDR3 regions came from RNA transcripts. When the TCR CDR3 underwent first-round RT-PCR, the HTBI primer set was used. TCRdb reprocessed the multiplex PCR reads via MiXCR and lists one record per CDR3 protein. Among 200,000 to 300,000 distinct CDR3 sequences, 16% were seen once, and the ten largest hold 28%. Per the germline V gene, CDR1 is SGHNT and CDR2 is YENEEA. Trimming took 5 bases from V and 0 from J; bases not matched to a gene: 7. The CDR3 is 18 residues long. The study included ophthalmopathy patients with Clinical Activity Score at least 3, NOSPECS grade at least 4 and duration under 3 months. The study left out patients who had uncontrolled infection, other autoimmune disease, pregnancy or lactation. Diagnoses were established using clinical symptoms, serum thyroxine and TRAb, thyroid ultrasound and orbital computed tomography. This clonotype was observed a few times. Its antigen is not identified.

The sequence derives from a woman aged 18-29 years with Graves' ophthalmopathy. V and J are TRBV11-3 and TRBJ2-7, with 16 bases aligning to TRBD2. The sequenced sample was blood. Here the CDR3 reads CASSRGLAGGQTSYEQYF. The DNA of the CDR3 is TGTGCCAGCAGCCGGGGACTAGCGGGGGGGCAGACCTCCTACGAGCAGTACTTC.